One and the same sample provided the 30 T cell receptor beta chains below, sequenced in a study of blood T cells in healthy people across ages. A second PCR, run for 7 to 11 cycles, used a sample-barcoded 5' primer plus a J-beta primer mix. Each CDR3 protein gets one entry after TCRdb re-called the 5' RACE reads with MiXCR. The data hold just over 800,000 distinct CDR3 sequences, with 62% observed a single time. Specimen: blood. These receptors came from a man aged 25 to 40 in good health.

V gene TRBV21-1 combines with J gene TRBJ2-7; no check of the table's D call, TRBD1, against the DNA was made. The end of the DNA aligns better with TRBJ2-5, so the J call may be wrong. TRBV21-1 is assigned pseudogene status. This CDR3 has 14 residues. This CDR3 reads CASSIGGQKETQYF. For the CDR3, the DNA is TGTGCCAGCAGCATCGGGGGGCAAAAAGAGACCCAGTACTTC.

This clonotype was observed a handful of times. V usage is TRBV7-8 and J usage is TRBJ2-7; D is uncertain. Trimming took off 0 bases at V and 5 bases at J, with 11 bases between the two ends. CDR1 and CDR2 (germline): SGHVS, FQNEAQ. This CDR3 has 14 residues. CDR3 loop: CASSLAPLVHEQYF. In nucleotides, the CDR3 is TGTGCCAGCAGCTTAGCGCCCCTAGTCCACGAGCAGTACTTC.

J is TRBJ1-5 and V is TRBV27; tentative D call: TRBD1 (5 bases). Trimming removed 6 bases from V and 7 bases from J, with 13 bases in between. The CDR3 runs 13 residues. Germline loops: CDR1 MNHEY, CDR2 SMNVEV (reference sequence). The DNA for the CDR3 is TGTGCCAGCAGCTGGGGAGGGGACCAGCCCCAGCATTTT. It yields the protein CASSWGGDQPQHF.

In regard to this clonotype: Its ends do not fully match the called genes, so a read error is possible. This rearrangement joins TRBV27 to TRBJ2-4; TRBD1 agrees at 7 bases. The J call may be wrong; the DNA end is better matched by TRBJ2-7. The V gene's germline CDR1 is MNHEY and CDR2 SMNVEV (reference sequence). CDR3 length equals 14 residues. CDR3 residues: CVSSVSATGDEQYF. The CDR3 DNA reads TGTGTCAGCAGTGTATCCGCTACAGGGGACGAGCAGTACTTC.

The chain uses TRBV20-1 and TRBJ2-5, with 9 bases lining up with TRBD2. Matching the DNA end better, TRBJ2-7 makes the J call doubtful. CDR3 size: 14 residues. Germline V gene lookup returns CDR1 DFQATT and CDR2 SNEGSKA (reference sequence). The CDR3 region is CSARLAGTTYEQYF. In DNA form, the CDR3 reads TGCAGTGCTAGACTAGCGGGGACTACCTACGAGCAGTACTTC.

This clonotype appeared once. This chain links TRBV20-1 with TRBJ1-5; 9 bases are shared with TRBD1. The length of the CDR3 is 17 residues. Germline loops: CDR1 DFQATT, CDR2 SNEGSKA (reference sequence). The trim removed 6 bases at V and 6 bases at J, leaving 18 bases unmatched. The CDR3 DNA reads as TGCAGTGCACCACCCTCGTGGGACAGGGAGTTTAGTCAGCCCCAGCATTTT. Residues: CSAPPSWDREFSQPQHF.

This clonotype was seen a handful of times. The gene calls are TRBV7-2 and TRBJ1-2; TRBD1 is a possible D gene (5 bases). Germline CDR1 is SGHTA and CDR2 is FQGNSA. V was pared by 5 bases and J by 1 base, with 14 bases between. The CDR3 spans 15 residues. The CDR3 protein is CASSPTGALNYGYTF. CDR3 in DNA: TGTGCCAGCAGCCCCACCGGGGCGCTTAACTATGGCTACACCTTC. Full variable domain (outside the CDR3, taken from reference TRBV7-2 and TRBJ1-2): GAGVSQSPSNKVTEKGKDVELRCDPISGHTALYWYRQSLGQGLEFLIYFQGNSAPDKSGLPSDRFSAERTGGSVSTLTIQRTQQEDSAVYLCASSPTGALNYGYTFGSGTRLTVV.

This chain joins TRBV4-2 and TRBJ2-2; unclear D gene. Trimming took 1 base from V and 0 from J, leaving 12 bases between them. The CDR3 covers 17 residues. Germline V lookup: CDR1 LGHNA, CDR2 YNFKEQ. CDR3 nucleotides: TGTGCCAGCAGCCAAGGCCGGGCGACCCCGAACACCGGGGAGCTGTTTTTT. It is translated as CASSQGRATPNTGELFF.

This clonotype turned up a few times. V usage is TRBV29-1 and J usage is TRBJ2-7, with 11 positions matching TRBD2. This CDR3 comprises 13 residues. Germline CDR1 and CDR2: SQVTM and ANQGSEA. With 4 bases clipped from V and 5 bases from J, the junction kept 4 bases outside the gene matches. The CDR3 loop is CSVGTSGYDEQYF. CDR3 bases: TGCAGCGTTGGGACTAGCGGGTACGACGAGCAGTACTTC.

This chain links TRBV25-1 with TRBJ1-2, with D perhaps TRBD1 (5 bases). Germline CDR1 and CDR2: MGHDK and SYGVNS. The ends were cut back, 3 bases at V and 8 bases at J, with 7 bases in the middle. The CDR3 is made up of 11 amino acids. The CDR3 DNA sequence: TGTGCCAGCAGTGAGCGGGGGGGCTACACCTTC. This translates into CASSERGGYTF.

Here the CDR3 reads CASSLFSLSGANVLTF. For the CDR3, the DNA is TGTGCCAGCAGCTTATTCAGCCTCTCTGGGGCCAACGTCCTGACTTTC. V usage is TRBV5-5 and J usage is TRBJ2-6; D gene ambiguous. CDR1 and CDR2 (germline): SGHKS, YYEKEE (reference sequence). The CDR3 sequence is 16 residues long. V shed 2 bases and J shed 0 bases, with 9 bases lying between them.

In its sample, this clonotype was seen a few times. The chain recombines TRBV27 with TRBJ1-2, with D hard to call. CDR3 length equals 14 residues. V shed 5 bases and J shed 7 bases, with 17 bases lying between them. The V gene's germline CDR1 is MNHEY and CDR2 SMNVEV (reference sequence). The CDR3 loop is CASSPYTISGGYTF. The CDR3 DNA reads TGTGCCAGCAGTCCATACACAATATCGGGTGGCTACACCTTC.

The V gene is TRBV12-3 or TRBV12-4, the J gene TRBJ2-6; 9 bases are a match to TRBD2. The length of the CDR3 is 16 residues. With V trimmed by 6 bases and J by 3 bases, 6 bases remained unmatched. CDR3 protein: CASRPGLAYGANVLTF. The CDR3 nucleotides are TGTGCCAGCAGACCGGGACTAGCATATGGGGCCAACGTCCTGACTTTC.

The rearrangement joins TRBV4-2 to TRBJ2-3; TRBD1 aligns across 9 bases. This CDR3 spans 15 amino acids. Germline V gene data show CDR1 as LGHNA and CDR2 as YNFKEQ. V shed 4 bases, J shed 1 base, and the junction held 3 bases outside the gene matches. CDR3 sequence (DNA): TGTGCCAGCAGCCCGCGACAGGGGGGCACAGATACGCAGTATTTT. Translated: CASSPRQGGTDTQYF.

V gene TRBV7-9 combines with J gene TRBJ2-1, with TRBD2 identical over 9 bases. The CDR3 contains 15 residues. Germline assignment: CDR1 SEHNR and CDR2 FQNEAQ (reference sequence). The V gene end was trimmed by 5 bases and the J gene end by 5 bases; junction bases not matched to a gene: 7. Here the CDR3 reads CASSQSGGFDNEQFF. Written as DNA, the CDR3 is TGTGCCAGCAGCCAAAGCGGGGGGTTCGACAATGAGCAGTTCTTC.

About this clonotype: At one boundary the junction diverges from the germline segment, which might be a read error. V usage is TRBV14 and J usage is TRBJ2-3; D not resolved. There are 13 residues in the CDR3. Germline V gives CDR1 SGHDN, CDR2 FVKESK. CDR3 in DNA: TGTGCCGGCAGCCAATCCCTCACAGATACGCAGTATTTT. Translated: CAGSQSLTDTQYF.

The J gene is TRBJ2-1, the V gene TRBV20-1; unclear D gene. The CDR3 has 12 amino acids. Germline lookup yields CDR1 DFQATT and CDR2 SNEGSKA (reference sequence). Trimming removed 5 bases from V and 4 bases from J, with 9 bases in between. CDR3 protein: CSAPDKYNEQFF. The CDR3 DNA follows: TGCAGTGCTCCCGACAAGTACAATGAGCAGTTCTTC.

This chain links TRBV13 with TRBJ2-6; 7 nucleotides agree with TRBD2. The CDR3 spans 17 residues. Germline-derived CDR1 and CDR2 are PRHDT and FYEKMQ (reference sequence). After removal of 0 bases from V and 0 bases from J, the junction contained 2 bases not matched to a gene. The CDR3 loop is CASSLGGGFSGANVLTF. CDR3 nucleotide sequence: TGTGCCAGCAGCTTAGGGGGGGGGTTCTCTGGGGCCAACGTCCTGACTTTC.

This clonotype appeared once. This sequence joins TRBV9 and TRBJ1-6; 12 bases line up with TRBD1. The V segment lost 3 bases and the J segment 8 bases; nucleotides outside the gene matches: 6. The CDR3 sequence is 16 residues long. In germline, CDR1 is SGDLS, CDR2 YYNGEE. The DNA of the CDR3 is TGTGCCAGCAGCGCCGGGACAGGGGGCTCGTATTCACCCCTCCACTTT. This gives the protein CASSAGTGGSYSPLHF.

CDR3 residues: CASSLPVRQYLKSPLHF. DNA for the CDR3: TGTGCCAGCAGTTTACCAGTTCGACAGTATCTGAAATCACCCCTCCACTTT. V gene TRBV28 combines with J gene TRBJ1-6; D possibly corresponds to TRBD1 (5 bases). Germline V CDR1 and CDR2: MDHEN, SYDVKM. The CDR3 runs 17 residues. Trimming left V 2 bases short and J 10 bases short, with 21 bases between.

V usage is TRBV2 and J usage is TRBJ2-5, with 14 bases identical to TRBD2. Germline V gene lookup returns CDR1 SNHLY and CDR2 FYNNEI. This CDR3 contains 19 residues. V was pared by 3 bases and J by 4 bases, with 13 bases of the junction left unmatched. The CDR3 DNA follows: TGTGCCAGCAGTGATGGGACTAGCGGGGGCACATCCTGGGGAGAGACCCAGTACTTC. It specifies CASSDGTSGGTSWGETQYF.

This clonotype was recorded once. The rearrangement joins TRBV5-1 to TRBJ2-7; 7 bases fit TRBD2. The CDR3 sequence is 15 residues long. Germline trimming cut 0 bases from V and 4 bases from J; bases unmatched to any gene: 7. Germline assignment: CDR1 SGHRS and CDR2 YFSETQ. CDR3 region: CASSLVGGPQYEQYF. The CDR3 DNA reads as TGCGCCAGCAGCTTGGTGGGAGGGCCGCAATACGAGCAGTACTTC.

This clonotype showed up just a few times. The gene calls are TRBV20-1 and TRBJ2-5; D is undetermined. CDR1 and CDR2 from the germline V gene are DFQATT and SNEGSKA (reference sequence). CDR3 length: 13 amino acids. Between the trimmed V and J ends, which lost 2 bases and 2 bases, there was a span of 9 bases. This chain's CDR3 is CSARSLYQETQYF. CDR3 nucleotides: TGCAGTGCTAGATCCCTGTATCAAGAGACCCAGTACTTC.

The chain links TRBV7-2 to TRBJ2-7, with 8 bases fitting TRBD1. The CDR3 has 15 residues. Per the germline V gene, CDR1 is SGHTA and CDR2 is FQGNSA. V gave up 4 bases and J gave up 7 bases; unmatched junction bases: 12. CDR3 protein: CASSSFRDRPYEQYF. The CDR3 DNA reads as TGTGCCAGCAGCTCATTCCGGGACAGGCCGTATGAGCAGTACTTC.

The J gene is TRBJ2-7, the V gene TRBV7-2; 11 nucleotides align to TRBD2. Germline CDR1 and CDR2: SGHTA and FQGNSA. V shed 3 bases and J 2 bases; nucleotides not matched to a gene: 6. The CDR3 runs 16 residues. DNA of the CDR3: TGTGCCAGCAGCTTTCACTTTAGCGGGGGGGCCTACGAGCAGTACTTC. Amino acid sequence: CASSFHFSGGAYEQYF.

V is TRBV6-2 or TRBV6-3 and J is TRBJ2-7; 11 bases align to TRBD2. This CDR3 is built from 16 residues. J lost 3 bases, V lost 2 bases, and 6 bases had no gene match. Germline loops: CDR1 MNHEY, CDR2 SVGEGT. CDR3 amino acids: CASSYLAGGPLYEQYF. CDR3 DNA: TGTGCCAGCAGTTACCTAGCGGGAGGCCCTCTCTACGAGCAGTACTTC.

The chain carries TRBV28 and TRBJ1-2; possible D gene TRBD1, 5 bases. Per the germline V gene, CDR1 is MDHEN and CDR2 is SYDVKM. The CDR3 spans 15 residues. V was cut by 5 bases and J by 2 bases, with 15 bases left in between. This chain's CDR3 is CASSQGEGINYGYTF. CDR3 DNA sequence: TGTGCCAGCAGTCAAGGGGAGGGGATCAACTATGGCTACACCTTC.

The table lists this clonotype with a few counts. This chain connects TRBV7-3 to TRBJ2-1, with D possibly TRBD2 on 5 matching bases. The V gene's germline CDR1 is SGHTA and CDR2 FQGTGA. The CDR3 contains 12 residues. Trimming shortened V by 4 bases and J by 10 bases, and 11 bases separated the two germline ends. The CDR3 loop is CASSSGSGEQFF. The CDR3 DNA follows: TGTGCCAGCAGCTCCGGGTCGGGGGAGCAGTTCTTC.

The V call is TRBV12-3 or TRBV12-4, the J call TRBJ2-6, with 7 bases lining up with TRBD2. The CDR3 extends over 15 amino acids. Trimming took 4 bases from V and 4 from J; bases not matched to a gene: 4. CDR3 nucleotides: TGTGCCAGCAGTTACACCGGGAGGGGGGCCAACGTCCTGACTTTC. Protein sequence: CASSYTGRGANVLTF.

The CDR3 loop is CASSQEVAVNYGYTF. The CDR3 region has the DNA TGTGCCAGCAGCCAAGAGGTCGCGGTAAACTATGGCTACACCTTC. The V call is TRBV4-2, the J call TRBJ1-2, with D unresolved. Trimming left V 0 bases short and J 2 bases short, with 10 bases between. The CDR3 runs to 15 residues. Germline CDR1 reads LGHNA; CDR2 reads YNFKEQ.